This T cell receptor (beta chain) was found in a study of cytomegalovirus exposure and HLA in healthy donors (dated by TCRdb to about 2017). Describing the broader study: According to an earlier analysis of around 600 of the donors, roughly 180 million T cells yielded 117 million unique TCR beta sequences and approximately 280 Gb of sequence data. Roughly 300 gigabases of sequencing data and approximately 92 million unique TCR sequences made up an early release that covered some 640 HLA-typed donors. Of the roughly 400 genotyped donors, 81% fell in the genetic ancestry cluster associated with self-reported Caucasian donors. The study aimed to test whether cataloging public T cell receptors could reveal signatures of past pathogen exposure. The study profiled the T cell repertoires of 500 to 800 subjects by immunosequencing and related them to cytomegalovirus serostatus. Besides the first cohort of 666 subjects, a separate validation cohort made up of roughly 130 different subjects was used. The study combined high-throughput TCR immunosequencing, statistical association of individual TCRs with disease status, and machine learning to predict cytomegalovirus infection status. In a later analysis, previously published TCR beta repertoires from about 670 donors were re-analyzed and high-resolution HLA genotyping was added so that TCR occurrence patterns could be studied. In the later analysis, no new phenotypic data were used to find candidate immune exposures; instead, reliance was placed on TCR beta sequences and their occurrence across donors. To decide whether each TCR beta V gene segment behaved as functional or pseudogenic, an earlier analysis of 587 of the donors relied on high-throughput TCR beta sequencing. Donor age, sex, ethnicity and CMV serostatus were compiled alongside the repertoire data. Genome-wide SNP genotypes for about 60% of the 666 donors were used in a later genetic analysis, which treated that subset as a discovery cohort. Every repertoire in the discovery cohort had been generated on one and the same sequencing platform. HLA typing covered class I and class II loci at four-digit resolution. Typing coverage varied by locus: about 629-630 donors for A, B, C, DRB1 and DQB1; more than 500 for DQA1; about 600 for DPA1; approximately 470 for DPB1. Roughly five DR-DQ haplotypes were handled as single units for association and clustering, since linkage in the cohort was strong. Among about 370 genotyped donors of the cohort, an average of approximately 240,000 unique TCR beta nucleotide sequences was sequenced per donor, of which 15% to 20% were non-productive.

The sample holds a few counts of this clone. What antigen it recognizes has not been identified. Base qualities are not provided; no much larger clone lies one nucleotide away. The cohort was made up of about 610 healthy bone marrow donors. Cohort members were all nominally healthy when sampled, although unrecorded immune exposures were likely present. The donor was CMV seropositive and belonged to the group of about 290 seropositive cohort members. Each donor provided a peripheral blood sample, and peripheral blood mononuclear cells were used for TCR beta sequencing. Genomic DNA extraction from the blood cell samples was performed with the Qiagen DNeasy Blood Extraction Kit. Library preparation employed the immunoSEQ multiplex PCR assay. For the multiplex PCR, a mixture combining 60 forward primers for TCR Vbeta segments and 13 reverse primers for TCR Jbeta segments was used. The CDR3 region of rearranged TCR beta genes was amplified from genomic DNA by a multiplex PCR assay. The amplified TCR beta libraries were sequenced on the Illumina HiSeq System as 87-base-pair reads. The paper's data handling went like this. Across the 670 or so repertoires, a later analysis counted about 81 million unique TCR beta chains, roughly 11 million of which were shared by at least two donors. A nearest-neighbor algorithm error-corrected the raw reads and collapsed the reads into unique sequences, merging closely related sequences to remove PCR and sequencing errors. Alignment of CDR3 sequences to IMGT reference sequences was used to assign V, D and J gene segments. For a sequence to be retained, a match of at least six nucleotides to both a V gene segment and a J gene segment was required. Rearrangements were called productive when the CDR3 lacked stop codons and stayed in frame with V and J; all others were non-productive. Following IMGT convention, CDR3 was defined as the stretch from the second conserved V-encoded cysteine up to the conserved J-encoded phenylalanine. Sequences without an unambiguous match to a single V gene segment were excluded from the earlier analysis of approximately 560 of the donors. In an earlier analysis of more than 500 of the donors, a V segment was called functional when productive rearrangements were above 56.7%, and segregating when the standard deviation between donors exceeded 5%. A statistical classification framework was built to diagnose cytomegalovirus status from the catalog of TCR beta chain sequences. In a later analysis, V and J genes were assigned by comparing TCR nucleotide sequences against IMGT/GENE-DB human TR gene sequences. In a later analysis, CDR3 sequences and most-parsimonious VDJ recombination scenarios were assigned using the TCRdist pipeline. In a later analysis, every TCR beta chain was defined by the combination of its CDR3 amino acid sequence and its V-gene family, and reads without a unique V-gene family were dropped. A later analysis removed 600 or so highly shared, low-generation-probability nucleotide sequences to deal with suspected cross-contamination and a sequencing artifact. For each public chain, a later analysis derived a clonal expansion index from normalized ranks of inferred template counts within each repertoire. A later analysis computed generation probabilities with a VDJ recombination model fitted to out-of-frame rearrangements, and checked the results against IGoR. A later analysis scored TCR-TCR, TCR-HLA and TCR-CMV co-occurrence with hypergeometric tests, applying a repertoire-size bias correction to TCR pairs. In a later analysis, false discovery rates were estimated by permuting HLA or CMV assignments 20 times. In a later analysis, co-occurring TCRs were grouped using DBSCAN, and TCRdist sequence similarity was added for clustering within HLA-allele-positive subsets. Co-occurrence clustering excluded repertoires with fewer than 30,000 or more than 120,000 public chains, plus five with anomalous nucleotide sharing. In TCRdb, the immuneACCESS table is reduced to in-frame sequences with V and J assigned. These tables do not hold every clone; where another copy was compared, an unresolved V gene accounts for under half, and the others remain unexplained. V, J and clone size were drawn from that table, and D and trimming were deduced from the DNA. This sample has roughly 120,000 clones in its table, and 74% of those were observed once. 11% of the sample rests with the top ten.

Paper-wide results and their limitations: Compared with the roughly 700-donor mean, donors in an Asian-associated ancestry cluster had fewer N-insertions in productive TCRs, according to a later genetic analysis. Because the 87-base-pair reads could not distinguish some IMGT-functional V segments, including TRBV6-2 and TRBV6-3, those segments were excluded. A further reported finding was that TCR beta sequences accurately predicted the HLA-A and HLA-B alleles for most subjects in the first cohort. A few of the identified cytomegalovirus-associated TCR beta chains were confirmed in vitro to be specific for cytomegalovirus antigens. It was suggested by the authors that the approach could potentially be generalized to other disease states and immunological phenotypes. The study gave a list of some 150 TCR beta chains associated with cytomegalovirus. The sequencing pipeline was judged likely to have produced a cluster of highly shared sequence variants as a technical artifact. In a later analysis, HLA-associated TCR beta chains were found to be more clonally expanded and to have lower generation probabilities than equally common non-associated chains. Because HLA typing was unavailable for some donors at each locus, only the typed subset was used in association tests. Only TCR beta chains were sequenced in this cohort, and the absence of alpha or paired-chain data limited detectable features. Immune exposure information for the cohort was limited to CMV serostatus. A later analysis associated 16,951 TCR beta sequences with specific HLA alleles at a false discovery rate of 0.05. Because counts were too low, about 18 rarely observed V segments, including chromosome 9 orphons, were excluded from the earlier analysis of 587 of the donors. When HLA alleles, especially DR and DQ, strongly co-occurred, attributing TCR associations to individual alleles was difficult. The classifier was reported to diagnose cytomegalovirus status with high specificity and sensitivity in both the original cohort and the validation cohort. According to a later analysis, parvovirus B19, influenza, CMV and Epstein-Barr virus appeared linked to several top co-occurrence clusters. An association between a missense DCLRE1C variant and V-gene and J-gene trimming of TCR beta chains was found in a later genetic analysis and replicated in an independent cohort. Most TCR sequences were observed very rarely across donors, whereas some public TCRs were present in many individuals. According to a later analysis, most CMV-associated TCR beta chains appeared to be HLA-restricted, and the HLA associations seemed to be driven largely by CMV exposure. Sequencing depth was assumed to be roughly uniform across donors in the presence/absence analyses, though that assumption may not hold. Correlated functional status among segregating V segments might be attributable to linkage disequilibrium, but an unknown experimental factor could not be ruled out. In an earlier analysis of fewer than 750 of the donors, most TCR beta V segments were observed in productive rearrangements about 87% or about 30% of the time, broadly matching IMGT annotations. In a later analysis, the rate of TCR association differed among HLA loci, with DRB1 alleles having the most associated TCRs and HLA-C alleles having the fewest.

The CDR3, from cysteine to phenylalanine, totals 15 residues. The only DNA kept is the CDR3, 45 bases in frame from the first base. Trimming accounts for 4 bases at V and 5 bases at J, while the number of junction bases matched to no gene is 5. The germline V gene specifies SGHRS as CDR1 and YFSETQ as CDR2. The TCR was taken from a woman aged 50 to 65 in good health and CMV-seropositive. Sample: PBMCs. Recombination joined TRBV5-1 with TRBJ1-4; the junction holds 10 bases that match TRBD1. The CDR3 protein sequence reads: CASSLQGQGNEKLFF. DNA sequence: TGCGCCAGCAGCCTACAGGGACAGGGGAATGAAAAACTGTTTTTT. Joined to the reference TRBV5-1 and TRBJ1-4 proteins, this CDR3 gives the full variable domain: KAGVTQTPRYLIKTRGQQVTLSCSPISGHRSVSWYQQTPGQGLQFLFEYFSETQRNKGNFPGRFSGRQFSNSRSEMNVSTLELGDSALYLCASSLQGQGNEKLFFGSGTQLSVL.